This paragraph covers one T cell receptor (beta chain) sequence. Antigen specificity is unknown. Repertoires were generated with immunoSEQ multiplex PCR, while TCRdb's copy carries only in-frame clones and drops some. Among tens of thousands of clones listed, more than 75% were seen once. The entry originates in a study of siplizumab effects on memory and regulatory T cells. Study-level points and caveats: The alloresponse seemed to draw substantially on naive T cells, which appeared more diverse than memory cells.

This CDR3 comprises 16 residues. With 4 bases removed from V and 4 bases from J, the gap between germline ends came to 16 bases. Germline assignment: CDR1 SEHNR and CDR2 FQNEAQ (reference sequence). The sample comprised naive CD8+ T cells sorted from blood. The chain combines TRBV7-9 with TRBJ2-2; perhaps TRBD1 as D (6 bases). This TCR was sampled from a human donor in good health. The CDR3 coding sequence is TGTGCCAGCAGCTCTCGTAGGACAGCTCTCACCGGGGAGCTGTTTTTT. Translation gives CASSSRRTALTGELFF.